This T cell receptor (beta chain) emerged from a study of cytomegalovirus exposure and HLA in healthy donors. CDR1 is SEHNR and CDR2 is FQNEAQ in the germline V gene (reference sequence). The CDR3 consists of 15 residues. V was shortened by 5 bases and J by 3 bases, with 17 bases between the two germline ends. A word on this clone: The antigen remains undetermined.

Findings of the study overall: Reports showed the classifier diagnosing cytomegalovirus status with high specificity and sensitivity. Most TCR beta V segments were productive about 87% or about 30% of the time in an earlier analysis. It was reported that TCR beta sequences correctly inferred the HLA-A and HLA-B alleles for most subjects. Upon later analysis, TCR association rates were observed to vary by HLA locus, being highest for DRB1 and lowest for HLA-C.

The PCR was carried out with 60 Vbeta primers and 13 Jbeta primers. Clones were read by immunoSEQ multiplex PCR, and TCRdb kept only the in-frame ones, dropping some. The sample yields around 130,000 clones, roughly 75% seen once. The receptor was isolated from a man aged 25-45 years in good health and CMV-seronegative. The gene calls are TRBV7-9 and TRBJ2-7; TRBD2 might be the D (5 bases). The sample comprised PBMCs. The CDR3 coding sequence is TGTGCCAGCAGCCCTCCCGGAGGACGGAACTACGAGCAGTACTTC. This translates into CASSPPGGRNYEQYF.